The entry that follows covers one T cell receptor (beta chain) sequence. Its antigen is still unknown. Germline V gene sequence: CDR1 SGHRS, CDR2 YFSETQ. Trimming pared 2 bases from V and 4 bases from J, leaving 18 bases between. The CDR3 is made up of 16 amino acids. These data come from a study of T cell responses to AZD1222 COVID-19 vaccine. Findings of the study overall: Spike-wide vaccine-associated CD4 TCRs dominated at 160-218 and 743-854. The study reported that nearly half of spike-specific TCRs target unmutated variant regions. A mostly white British donor set with more females was recruited, and clonal diversity was possibly underestimated.

Produced via immunoSEQ multiplex PCR; TCRdb's table is partial and in-frame only. The sample carries 65,000 to 70,000 clones, roughly 80% recorded once. Material: peripheral blood, obtained 28 days after the second AZD1222 dose. This TCR was recovered from an adult who received the AZD1222 COVID-19 vaccine. The genes are TRBV5-1 and TRBJ1-2; D not resolved. The CDR3 DNA sequence: TGCGCCAGCAGCTTCCAGGTAGTTGCGACGGGCTATGGCTACACCTTC. Translation gives CASSFQVVATGYGYTF. The full variable domain, completed using reference TRBV5-1 and TRBJ1-2, is KAGVTQTPRYLIKTRGQQVTLSCSPISGHRSVSWYQQTPGQGLQFLFEYFSETQRNKGNFPGRFSGRQFSNSRSEMNVSTLELGDSALYLCASSFQVVATGYGYTFGSGTRLTVV.